A single T cell receptor beta chain is shown here with its context. This receptor's antigen is unknown. Base qualities are missing; no much larger clone stands one base away. The sample is drawn from a study of blood T cell repertoires in COVID-19 (dated by TCRdb to the early 2020s). In the study overall: Samples covering the acute and convalescent phases of COVID-19 were provided by collaborators in the United States, Italy and Spain. The prospective study material was composed of cDNA or gDNA derived from T cells, B-cell-depleted T cells, or PBMCs. The dataset comprised deeply sampled blood TCRbeta repertoires from subjects exposed to, actively infected with, or recovered from COVID-19. The repertoires were made available in a free public database intended to serve as a resource for research on the immune response to SARS-CoV-2. Samples came from the ongoing ImmuneRACE study (first 160 participants) plus 1,254 subjects from 6 global collaborators. Sample metadata almost always included a de-identified subject ID, COVID-19 status, age in years and sex. Where available, HLA class I and class II types were taken from metadata supplied by the sample provider and were not determined by assay-based typing.

Collaborating institutions collected whole blood in K2EDTA tubes following their own protocols. For TCRbeta analysis, collaborators shipped samples as frozen whole blood, isolated PBMCs, or DNA extracted from either of those sample types. Findings and caveats that apply to the study as a whole: The amount of clinical and demographic metadata varied by source and participant and was provided uncurated.

TCRbeta CDR3 regions were amplified from genomic DNA by means of the immunoSEQ Assay, a bias-controlled multiplex PCR. As for how the authors treated the data: Within the assay, amplification of reference gene primers was used to estimate how many nucleated cells each sample contained. To quantify the absolute abundance of each unique TCRbeta CDR3 rearrangement, sequence reads were collapsed and filtered. For each sample, productive Simpson clonality was calculated as the square root of Simpson's diversity index across productive rearrangements. TCRdb mirrors the immuneACCESS table, restricted to in-frame sequences. Some clones are absent from its copies; in checked studies, under half trace to an unresolved V gene, and the reason for the others is unknown. V and J calls and clone size are as listed in that table; D and trimming were resolved from the DNA. Within this sample are roughly 200,000 clones, with around 88% of them counted one time only. The ten largest make up 1.5% of the sample.

The germline V gene yields LGHNA for CDR1 and YSLEER for CDR2. From cysteine to phenylalanine, the CDR3 is 13 amino acids long. The only DNA kept is the CDR3, 39 bases in frame from the first base. V is reduced by 1 base and J by 6 bases, leaving a spacing of 7 bases between them. The sequenced material came from peripheral blood. The source of this sequence is a man aged 18 to 30 with active or convalescent COVID-19. The rearrangement combines TRBV4-3 with TRBJ2-1; the D gene cannot be named for sure. The DNA sequence is given as TGCGCCAGCAGCCAAGGTCGACTCAATGAGCAGTTCTTC. Translation gives CASSQGRLNEQFF.